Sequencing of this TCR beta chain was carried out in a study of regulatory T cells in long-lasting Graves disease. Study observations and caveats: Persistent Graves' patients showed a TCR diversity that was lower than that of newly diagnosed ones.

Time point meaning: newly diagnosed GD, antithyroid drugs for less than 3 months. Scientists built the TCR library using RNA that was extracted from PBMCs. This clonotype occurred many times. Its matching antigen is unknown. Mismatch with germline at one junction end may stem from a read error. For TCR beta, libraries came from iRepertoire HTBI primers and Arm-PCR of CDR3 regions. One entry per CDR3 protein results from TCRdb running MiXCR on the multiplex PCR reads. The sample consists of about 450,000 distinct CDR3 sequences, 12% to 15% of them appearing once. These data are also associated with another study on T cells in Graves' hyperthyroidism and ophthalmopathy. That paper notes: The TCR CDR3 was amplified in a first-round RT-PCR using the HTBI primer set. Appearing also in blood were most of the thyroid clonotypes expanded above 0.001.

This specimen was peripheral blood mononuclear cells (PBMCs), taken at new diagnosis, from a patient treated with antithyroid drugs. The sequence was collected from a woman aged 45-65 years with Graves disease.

CDR3 coding DNA: TGCAGTGCCCCGGGGGGACAGGGGGGCTTC. It is translated as CSAPGGQGGF. This chain connects TRBV20-1 to TRBJ2-4; 11 bases are shared with TRBD1. Germline V lookup: CDR1 DFQATT, CDR2 SNEGSKA (reference sequence). The CDR3 has 10 amino acids.